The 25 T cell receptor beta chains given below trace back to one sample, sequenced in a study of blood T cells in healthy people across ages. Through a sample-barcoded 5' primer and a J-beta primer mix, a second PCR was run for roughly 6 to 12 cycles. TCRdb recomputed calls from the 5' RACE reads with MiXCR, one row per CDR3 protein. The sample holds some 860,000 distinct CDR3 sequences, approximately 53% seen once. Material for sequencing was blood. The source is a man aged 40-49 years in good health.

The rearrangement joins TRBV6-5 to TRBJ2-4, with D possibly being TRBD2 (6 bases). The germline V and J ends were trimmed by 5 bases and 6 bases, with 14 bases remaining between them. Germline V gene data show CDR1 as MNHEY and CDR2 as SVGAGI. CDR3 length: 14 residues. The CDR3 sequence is CASSQEGILNIQYF. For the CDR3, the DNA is TGTGCCAGCAGTCAGGAGGGAATCCTAAACATTCAGTACTTC.

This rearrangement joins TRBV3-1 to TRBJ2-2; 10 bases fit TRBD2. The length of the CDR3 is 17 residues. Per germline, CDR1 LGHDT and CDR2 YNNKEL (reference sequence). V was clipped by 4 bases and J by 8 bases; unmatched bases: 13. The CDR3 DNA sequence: TGTGCCAGCAGCCGGTTTCTAGCGGGAGCGGTCAAGGGGGAGCTGTTTTTT. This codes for CASSRFLAGAVKGELFF.

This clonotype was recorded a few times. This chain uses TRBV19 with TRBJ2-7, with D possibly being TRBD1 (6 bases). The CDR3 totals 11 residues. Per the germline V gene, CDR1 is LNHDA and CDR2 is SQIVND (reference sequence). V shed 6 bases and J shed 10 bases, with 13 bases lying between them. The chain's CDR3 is CASRTGTSQYF. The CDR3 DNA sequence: TGTGCCAGTAGAACCGGGACATCCCAGTACTTC.

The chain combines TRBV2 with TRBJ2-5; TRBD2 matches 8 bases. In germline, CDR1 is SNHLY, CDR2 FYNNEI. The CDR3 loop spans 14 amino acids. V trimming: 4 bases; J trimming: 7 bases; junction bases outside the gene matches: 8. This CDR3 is CASSASGSRGTQYF. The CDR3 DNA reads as TGTGCCAGCAGTGCGAGCGGGAGTCGCGGGACCCAGTACTTC.

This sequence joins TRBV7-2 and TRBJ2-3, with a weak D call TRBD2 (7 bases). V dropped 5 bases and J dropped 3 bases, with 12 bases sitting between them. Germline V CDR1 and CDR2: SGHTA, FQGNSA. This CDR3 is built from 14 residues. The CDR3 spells CASSRGAWTDTQYF. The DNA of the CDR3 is TGTGCCAGCAGCCGGGGGGCATGGACAGATACGCAGTATTTT.

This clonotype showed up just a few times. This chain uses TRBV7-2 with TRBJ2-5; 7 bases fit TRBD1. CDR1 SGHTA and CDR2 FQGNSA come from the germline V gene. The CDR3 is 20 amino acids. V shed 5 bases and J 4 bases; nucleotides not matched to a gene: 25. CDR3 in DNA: TGTGCCAGCAGCCGACTCACCACTAAAGACAGGGACCGCTGGGGAGAGACCCAGTACTTC. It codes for CASSRLTTKDRDRWGETQYF.

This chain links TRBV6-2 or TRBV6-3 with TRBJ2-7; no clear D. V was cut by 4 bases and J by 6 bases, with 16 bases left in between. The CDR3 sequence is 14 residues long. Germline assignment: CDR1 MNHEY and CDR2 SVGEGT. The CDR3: CASSWATPYAEQYF. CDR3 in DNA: TGTGCCAGCAGTTGGGCGACCCCCTACGCCGAGCAGTACTTC.

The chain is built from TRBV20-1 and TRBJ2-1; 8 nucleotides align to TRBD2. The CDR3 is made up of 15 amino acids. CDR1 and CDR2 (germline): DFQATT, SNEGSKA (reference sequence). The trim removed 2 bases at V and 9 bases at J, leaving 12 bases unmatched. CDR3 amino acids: CSARKGAGALSEQFF. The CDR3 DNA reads TGCAGTGCTAGAAAGGGAGCGGGGGCCCTATCTGAGCAGTTCTTC.

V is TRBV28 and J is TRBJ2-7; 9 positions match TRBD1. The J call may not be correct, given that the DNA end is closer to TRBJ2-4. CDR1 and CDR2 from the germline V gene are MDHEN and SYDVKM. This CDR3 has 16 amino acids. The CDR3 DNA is TGTGCCAGCAGTGCGGGACAGGGCTTTATTTTGAACATTCAGTACTTC. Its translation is CASSAGQGFILNIQYF.

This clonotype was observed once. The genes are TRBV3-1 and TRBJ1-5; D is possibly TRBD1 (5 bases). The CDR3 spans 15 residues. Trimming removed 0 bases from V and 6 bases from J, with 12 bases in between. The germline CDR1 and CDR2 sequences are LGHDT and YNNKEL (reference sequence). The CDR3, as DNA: TGTGCCAGCAGCCAAGATCGGGCAGGGAGTCAGCCCCAGCATTTT. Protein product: CASSQDRAGSQPQHF.

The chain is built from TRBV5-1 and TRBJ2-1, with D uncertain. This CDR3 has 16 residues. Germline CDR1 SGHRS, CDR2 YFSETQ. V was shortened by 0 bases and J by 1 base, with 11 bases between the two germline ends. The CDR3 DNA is TGCGCCAGCAGCTTGGAGGGAATCCTATCCTACAATGAGCAGTTCTTC. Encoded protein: CASSLEGILSYNEQFF.

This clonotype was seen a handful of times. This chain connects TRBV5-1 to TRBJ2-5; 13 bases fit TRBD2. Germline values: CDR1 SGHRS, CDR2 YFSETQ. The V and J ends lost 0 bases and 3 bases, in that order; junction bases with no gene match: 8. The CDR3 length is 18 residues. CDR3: CASSLGRLAGGWEETQYF. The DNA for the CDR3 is TGCGCCAGCAGCTTGGGGCGACTAGCGGGAGGATGGGAAGAGACCCAGTACTTC.

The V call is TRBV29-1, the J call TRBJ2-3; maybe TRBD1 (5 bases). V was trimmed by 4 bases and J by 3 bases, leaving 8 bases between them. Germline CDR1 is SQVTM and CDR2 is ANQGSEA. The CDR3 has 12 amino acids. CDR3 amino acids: CSVAWTTDTQYF. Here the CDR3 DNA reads TGCAGCGTTGCCTGGACAACAGATACGCAGTATTTT.

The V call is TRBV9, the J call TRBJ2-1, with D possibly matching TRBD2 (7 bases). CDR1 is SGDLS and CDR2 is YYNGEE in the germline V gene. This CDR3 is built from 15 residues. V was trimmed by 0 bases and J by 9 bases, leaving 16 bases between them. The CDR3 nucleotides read TGTGCCAGCAGCGTAGAGGGGGGGTGGCATCTTGAGCAGTTCTTC. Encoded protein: CASSVEGGWHLEQFF.

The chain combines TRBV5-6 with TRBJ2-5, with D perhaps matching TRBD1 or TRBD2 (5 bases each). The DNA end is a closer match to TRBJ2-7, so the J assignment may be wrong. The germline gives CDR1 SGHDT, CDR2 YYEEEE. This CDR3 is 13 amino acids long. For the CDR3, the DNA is TGTGCCAGCAGCCAAGGGGAGTCCTACGAGCAGTACTTC. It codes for CASSQGESYEQYF.

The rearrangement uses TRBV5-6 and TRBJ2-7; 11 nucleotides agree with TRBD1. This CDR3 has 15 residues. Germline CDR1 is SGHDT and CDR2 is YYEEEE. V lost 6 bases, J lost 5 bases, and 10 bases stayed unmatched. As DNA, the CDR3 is TGTGCCAGCACCCTCATGGGACAGGGGGTCCACGAGCAGTACTTC. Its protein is CASTLMGQGVHEQYF.

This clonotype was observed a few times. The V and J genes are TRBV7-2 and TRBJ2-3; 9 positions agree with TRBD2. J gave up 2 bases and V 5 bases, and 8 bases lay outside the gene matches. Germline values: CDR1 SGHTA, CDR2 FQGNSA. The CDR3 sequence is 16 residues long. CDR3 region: CASSPDSGSFTDTQYF. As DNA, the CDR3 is TGTGCCAGCAGCCCGGATAGCGGGAGTTTCACAGATACGCAGTATTTT.

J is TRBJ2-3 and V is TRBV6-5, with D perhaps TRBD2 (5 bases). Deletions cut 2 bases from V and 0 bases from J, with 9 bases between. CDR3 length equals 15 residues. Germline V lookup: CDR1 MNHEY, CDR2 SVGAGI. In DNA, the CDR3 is TGTGCCAGCAGTTACGGGTGGACTAGCACAGATACGCAGTATTTT. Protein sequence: CASSYGWTSTDTQYF.

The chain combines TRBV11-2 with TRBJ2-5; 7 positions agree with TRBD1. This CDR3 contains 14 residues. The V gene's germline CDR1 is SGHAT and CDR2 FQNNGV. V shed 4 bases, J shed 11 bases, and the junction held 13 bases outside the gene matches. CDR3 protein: CASSSHRGRCEQYF. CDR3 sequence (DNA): TGTGCCAGCAGCTCCCATAGGGGGCGGTGTGAGCAGTACTTC.

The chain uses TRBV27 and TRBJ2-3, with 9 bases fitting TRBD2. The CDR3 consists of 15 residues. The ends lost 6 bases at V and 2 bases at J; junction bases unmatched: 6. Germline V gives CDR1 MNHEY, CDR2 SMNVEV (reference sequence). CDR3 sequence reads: CASRLTSGSTDTQYF. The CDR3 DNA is TGTGCCAGCAGACTTACTAGCGGGTCCACAGATACGCAGTATTTT.

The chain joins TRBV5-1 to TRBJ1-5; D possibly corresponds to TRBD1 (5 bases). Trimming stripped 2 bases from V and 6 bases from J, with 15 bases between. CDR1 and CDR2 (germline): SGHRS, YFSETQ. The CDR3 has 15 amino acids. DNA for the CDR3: TGCGCCAGCAGCTTTGGTGGGGGGGATTCTCAGCCCCAGCATTTT. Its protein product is CASSFGGGDSQPQHF.

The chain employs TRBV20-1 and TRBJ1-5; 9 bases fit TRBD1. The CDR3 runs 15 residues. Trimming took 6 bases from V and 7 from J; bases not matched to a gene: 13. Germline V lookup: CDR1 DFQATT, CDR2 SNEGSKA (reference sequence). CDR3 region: CSAQNPGQGGQPQHF. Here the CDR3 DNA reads TGCAGTGCCCAGAACCCGGGACAGGGAGGGCAGCCCCAGCATTTT.

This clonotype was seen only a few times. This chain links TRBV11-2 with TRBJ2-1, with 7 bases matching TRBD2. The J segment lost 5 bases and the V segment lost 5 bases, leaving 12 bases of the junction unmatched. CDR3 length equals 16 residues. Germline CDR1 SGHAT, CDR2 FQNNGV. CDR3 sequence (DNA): TGTGCCAGCAGCACCGGACCTGGACTAGTTCACAATGAGCAGTTCTTC. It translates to CASSTGPGLVHNEQFF. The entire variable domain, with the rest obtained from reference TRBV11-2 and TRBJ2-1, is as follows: EAGVAQSPRYKIIEKRQSVAFWCNPISGHATLYWYQQILGQGPKLLIQFQNNGVVDDSQLPKDRFSAERLKGVDSTLKIQPAKLEDSAVYLCASSTGPGLVHNEQFFGPGTRLTVL.

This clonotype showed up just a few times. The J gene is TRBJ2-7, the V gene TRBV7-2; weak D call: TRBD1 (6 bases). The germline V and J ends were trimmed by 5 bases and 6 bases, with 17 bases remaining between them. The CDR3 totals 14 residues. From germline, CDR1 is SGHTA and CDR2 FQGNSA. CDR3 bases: TGTGCCAGCAGCGGATCCAGGGGAACAGGCGAGCAGTACTTC. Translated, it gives CASSGSRGTGEQYF.

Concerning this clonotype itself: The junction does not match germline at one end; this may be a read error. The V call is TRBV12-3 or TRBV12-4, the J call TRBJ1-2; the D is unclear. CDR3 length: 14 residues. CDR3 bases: TGTGCCAGCGGTTTAATTGGGTCTAACTATGGCTACACCTTC. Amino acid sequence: CASGLIGSNYGYTF.